This T cell receptor beta chain originates from a study of Ad26.COV2.S vaccination and SARS-CoV-2 variants. On the study more broadly: Ad26.COV2.S, an intramuscular injection, was given once or twice 56 days apart.

A word on this clone: What it binds is unknown.

Clones were sequenced by immunoSEQ multiplex PCR, and TCRdb holds only the in-frame ones, with some missing. The sample contains approximately 410,000 clones, roughly 90% of which appear only once. Treatment in this sample: about 20 received Ad26.COV2.S at low or high dose, single or two shots; 5 received placebo; per-sample allocation not given. The investigators took samples on day 63 after the first vaccine or placebo injection. Aged 18-55 years, donor was enrolled in Boston in 2020. Whole-study findings and limits: After vaccination, reports described spike-specific CD8+ and CD4+ T cell responses as showing substantial breadth.

Per the germline V gene, CDR1 is SGHTA and CDR2 is FQGNSA. V was shortened by 5 bases and J by 2 bases, with 13 bases between the two germline ends. The CDR3 consists of 16 residues. The specimen was peripheral blood, collected in a trial of Ad26.COV2.S vaccine versus placebo. V gene TRBV7-2 combines with J gene TRBJ1-6, with D unclear. This clonotype originated in a person aged 18-65 years who received the Ad26.COV2.S COVID-19 vaccine or a placebo. For the CDR3, the DNA is TGTGCCAGCAGCCTCGGCGTTGGGGCCTATAATTCACCCCTCCACTTT. It translates to CASSLGVGAYNSPLHF.